A single sample is the source of the 23 T cell receptor beta chains below, sequenced in a study of CD8+CD57+ T cells in acquired aplastic anemia. Profiling that covered TCR beta VDJ and CDR3 relied on genomic DNA as its template. TCRdb reprocessed the reads with MiXCR, giving one entry per CDR3 protein. The table includes some 220,000 distinct CDR3 sequences, about 37% detected once. What was sequenced was sorted CD4+, CD8+, or CD8+CD57+ T cells (not recorded which) from PBMCs. These receptor sequences come from a human donor in good health, serving as a control.

This clonotype showed up many times. V gene TRBV20-1 combines with J gene TRBJ1-5, with D tentatively TRBD1 (5 bases). Germline loops: CDR1 DFQATT, CDR2 SNEGSKA (reference sequence). The CDR3 runs to 14 residues. V was clipped by 6 bases and J by 2 bases, with 14 bases between them. This CDR3 reads CSASGGGGNQPQHF. CDR3 DNA: TGCAGTGCCAGTGGGGGGGGAGGCAATCAGCCCCAGCATTTT.

This clonotype was detected ten times or more. The rearrangement links TRBV12-3 or TRBV12-4 to TRBJ1-2; D is unclear. V was pared by 1 base and J by 8 bases, with 8 bases between. The CDR3 has 12 residues. The CDR3 reads CASSLVSGGYTF. CDR3 nucleotide sequence: TGTGCCAGCAGTTTAGTTTCGGGCGGCTACACCTTC.

This clonotype was counted many times. The chain recombines TRBV20-1 with TRBJ1-5; the D gene is possibly TRBD1 (5 bases). Trimming took off 3 bases at V and 0 bases at J, with 12 bases between the two ends. This CDR3 region has 15 residues. CDR1 and CDR2 (germline): DFQATT, SNEGSKA (reference sequence). The CDR3 nucleotides are TGCAGTGCTAGGGGACCCCTGGATAGCAATCAGCCCCAGCATTTT. This codes for CSARGPLDSNQPQHF.

As for this clonotype: Possible read error: a much larger clone is one base away. The CDR3 bases are TGCGGTGCTAGGCGGGCGGGGGGGAAAGAGACCCAGTACTTC. It specifies CGARRAGGKETQYF. This chain uses TRBV20-1 with TRBJ2-5; 9 bases are a match to TRBD2. CDR3 length: 14 amino acids. Germline V CDR1 and CDR2: DFQATT, SNEGSKA (reference sequence).

This clonotype was detected only a few times. The chain joins TRBV11-2 to TRBJ2-7; 9 bases align to TRBD1. Germline lookup yields CDR1 SGHAT and CDR2 FQNNGV. V trimming: 5 bases; J trimming: 2 bases; junction bases outside the gene matches: 13. CDR3 size: 17 residues. CDR3 in amino acids: CASSIGRGTGRTYEQYF. The CDR3 DNA follows: TGTGCCAGCAGCATTGGACGTGGGACAGGGAGAACCTACGAGCAGTACTTC.

The chain employs TRBV10-3 and TRBJ2-7, with 12 nucleotides matching TRBD2. CDR1 ENHRY and CDR2 SYGVKD come from the germline V gene. With V trimmed by 6 bases and J by 5 bases, 8 bases remained unmatched. This CDR3 has 15 residues. CDR3 nucleotide sequence: TGTGCCATCAGGGCACTAGCGGGAGGTTTCAACGAGCAGTACTTC. Translated, it gives CAIRALAGGFNEQYF.

The V call is TRBV12-3 or TRBV12-4, the J call TRBJ1-5; D unclear. The CDR3 totals 13 residues. V was pared by 1 base and J by 4 bases, with 5 bases between. This chain's CDR3 is CASSLEANQPQHF. DNA for the CDR3: TGTGCCAGCAGTTTAGAGGCTAATCAGCCCCAGCATTTT.

Comments on this clonotype: A much larger clone lies one base from this, so it may be a read error. A read error is likely, as this CDR3 ends without the conserved phenylalanine or tryptophan. The rearrangement joins TRBV5-1 to TRBJ1-2; D is unresolved. Looked up from germline, CDR1 is SGHRS and CDR2 is YFSETQ. Trimming cost V 2 bases and J 2 bases, with 16 bases left between them. The CDR3 is made up of 16 amino acids. CDR3 DNA: TGCGCCAGCAGCTTCTTAACTGGGTCGACGAACTATGGCTACACCATC. Its protein product is CASSFLTGSTNYGYTI.

This clonotype was counted ten times or more. J is TRBJ2-3 and V is TRBV2; TRBD2 might be the D (6 bases). Trimming took 6 bases from V and 6 from J, leaving 28 bases between them. CDR3 size: 18 residues. Looked up from germline, CDR1 is SNHLY and CDR2 is FYNNEI. The CDR3 reads CASRNRHLASGRNDTQYF. The CDR3 bases are TGTGCCAGCAGGAACCGCCACCTAGCGAGCGGACGTAACGATACGCAGTATTTT.

This clonotype was counted ten times or more. This chain uses TRBV7-9 with TRBJ1-1, with D uncertain. Germline V CDR1 and CDR2: SEHNR, FQNEAQ (reference sequence). This CDR3 comprises 13 residues. V was pared by 3 bases and J by 4 bases, with 9 bases between. CDR3 sequence (DNA): TGTGCCAGCAGCTTGTTGCATGGCACTGAAGCTTTCTTT. Its protein product is CASSLLHGTEAFF.

Turning to this clonotype: A read error may produce the germline difference seen at one junction end. The chain links TRBV7-2 to TRBJ1-5; D is unclear. The CDR3 is 12 amino acids. The germline V gene has CDR1 SGHTA and CDR2 FQGNSA. CDR3 protein: CACSPEDQPQHF. CDR3 bases: TGTGCCTGCAGCCCGGAAGATCAGCCCCAGCATTTT.

This clonotype has only a few counts. A much larger clone differs by one base, so this may be a read error. The chain combines TRBV11-2 with TRBJ1-2; 8 bases fit TRBD1. CDR3 size: 16 residues. The junction had 9 bases not matched to a gene; V was cut back by 0 bases and J by 6 bases. The germline V gene encodes CDR1 SGHAT and CDR2 FQNNGV. The CDR3 here is CASSLDSDRGSHGYTF. As DNA, the CDR3 is TGTGCCAGCAGCTTAGATTCCGACAGGGGATCGCATGGCTACACCTTC.

The chain couples TRBV27 to TRBJ1-2; D possibly corresponds to TRBD1 (6 bases). This CDR3 has 14 residues. Germline loops: CDR1 MNHEY, CDR2 SMNVEV (reference sequence). V was cut by 5 bases and J by 4 bases, with 14 bases left in between. The CDR3 region has the DNA TGTGCCAGCAGTGACAGGCCGTCTGTCTATGGCTACACCTTC. Translated, it gives CASSDRPSVYGYTF.

This chain uses TRBV9 with TRBJ2-2, with 8 bases fitting TRBD2. The CDR3 sequence is 18 residues long. After removal of 0 bases from V and 6 bases from J, the junction contained 13 bases not matched to a gene. Looked up from germline, CDR1 is SGDLS and CDR2 is YYNGEE. CDR3 coding DNA: TGTGCCAGCAGCGTAGATGGCGGGGGGCCTAAAATTTCCGGGGAGCTGTTTTTT. This translates into CASSVDGGGPKISGELFF.

This clonotype came up many times. The gene calls are TRBV7-9 and TRBJ2-1; the D gene is possibly TRBD1 (5 bases). The CDR3 runs 14 residues. Trimming removed 3 bases at V and 0 bases at J, with 6 bases between. Per germline, CDR1 SEHNR and CDR2 FQNEAQ (reference sequence). CDR3 sequence (DNA): TGTGCCAGCAGCTTGCAGGGCTCCTACAATGAGCAGTTCTTC. This encodes CASSLQGSYNEQFF.

Concerning this clonotype itself: The CDR3 end shows no conserved phenylalanine or tryptophan, and so a read error is likely. The V and J genes are TRBV6-5 and TRBJ2-7; no clear D. Germline V gene data show CDR1 as MNHEY and CDR2 as SVGAGI. CDR3 size: 14 residues. V lost 4 bases and J 2 bases, leaving 12 bases between the germline ends. The DNA of the CDR3 is TGTGCCAGCAGTTCTGACTCATCAACCTACGAGCAGTACCTC. Encoded protein: CASSSDSSTYEQYL.

Many counts were recorded for this clonotype. The V gene is TRBV7-9, the J gene TRBJ2-2, with D possibly TRBD2 on 6 matching bases. This CDR3 has 14 residues. Trimming took off 11 bases at V and 6 bases at J, with 19 bases between the two ends. The germline CDR1 and CDR2 sequences are SEHNR and FQNEAQ (reference sequence). CDR3 protein: CALQSRDKAGELFF. The CDR3 nucleotides are TGTGCCCTCCAGTCGCGGGATAAGGCCGGGGAGCTGTTTTTT.

The chain recombines TRBV2 with TRBJ1-6; a weak D match, TRBD1 (6 bases). Trimming cost V 8 bases and J 6 bases, with 11 bases left between them. The length of the CDR3 is 13 residues. The V gene's germline CDR1 is SNHLY and CDR2 FYNNEI. The CDR3 spells CASAQQGNSPLHF. The CDR3 DNA sequence: TGTGCCAGCGCCCAACAGGGTAATTCACCCCTCCACTTT.

This clonotype has a handful of counts. This rearrangement joins TRBV20-1 to TRBJ1-2; 10 positions match TRBD1. This CDR3 is 14 amino acids long. Per germline, CDR1 DFQATT and CDR2 SNEGSKA (reference sequence). Germline trimming cut 1 base from V and 4 bases from J; bases unmatched to any gene: 3. The CDR3 DNA is TGCAGTGCTAGAGTTTGGACAGGGGGCTATGGCTACACCTTC. It yields the protein CSARVWTGGYGYTF.

The chain is built from TRBV24-1 and TRBJ2-2; D unresolved. Between the trimmed V and J ends, which lost 3 bases and 5 bases, there was a span of 12 bases. CDR1 KGHDR and CDR2 SFDVKD come from the germline V gene. CDR3 size: 15 residues. CDR3 sequence: CATSDPRTQTGELFF. Written as DNA, the CDR3 is TGTGCCACCAGTGATCCTAGGACGCAAACCGGGGAGCTGTTTTTT.

Of note for this clonotype: This may be a read error: a much more frequent sequence differs by one nucleotide. Since no conserved phenylalanine or tryptophan closes the CDR3, a read error is the likely cause. CDR3 coding DNA: TGCGCCAGCAGCCTCGACAGGGCCTATGGCTACACCTCC. It codes for CASSLDRAYGYTS. This chain links TRBV5-1 with TRBJ1-2, with 7 positions matching TRBD1. V lost 4 bases and J lost 4; bases outside the gene matches: 4. The CDR3 totals 13 residues. Germline V gives CDR1 SGHRS, CDR2 YFSETQ.

This clonotype has at least ten counts. The V call is TRBV5-4, the J call TRBJ2-3; 11 bases fit TRBD2. Germline V gene sequence: CDR1 SGHNT, CDR2 YYREEE (reference sequence). The junction had 3 bases not matched to a gene; V was cut back by 3 bases and J by 6 bases. This CDR3 spans 14 amino acids. The CDR3 DNA follows: TGTGCCAGCAGCTGGACTAGCGGGCATGATACGCAGTATTTT. Its translation is CASSWTSGHDTQYF.

In its sample, this clonotype was seen once. The chain has TRBV24-1 and TRBJ2-1; TRBD2 agrees at 8 bases. Germline V gene data show CDR1 as KGHDR and CDR2 as SFDVKD. The CDR3 has 15 residues. V gave up 11 bases and J gave up 2 bases; unmatched junction bases: 10. As DNA, the CDR3 is TGTGCCAGCTCCTTTAGCGGGGACGCCTACAATGAGCAGTTCTTC. Amino acid sequence: CASSFSGDAYNEQFF.